This T cell receptor (beta chain) was sequenced for a study of beta chain features in type 1 diabetes. Across the study: Age and gender were similar between patients and healthy donors, as were cell yields.

Study findings and constraints: In all four CD4+ subsets, TCRB CDR3 length was significantly, moderately reduced in type 1 diabetes.

This CDR3 contains 14 residues. Deletions cut 4 bases from V and 0 bases from J, with 7 bases between. CDR1 is SNHLY and CDR2 is FYNNEI in the germline V gene. Reverse transcription of all isolated RNA meant that expressed TCRB transcripts were sequenced. Here immunoSEQ multiplex PCR was the method, and the copy in TCRdb shows in-frame clones only, minus some. The data contain around 350,000 clones, over 9.5% of them singletons. Stem cell-like memory, regulatory, central memory and naive CD4+ cells were sorted via CD45RO/CCR7/CD25/CD127/CD95/CD27. The authors obtained over 98% purity in all sorted populations. Notes on this clone: The antigen is unknown.

This clonotype was sampled from a man aged 18 to 30 in good health. The specimen sequenced was naive CD4+ T cells from blood. J is TRBJ2-4 and V is TRBV2; D ambiguous. In DNA, the CDR3 is TGTGCCAGCAGTGGTAGACTAGCCAAAAACATTCAGTACTTC. Amino acid sequence: CASSGRLAKNIQYF.